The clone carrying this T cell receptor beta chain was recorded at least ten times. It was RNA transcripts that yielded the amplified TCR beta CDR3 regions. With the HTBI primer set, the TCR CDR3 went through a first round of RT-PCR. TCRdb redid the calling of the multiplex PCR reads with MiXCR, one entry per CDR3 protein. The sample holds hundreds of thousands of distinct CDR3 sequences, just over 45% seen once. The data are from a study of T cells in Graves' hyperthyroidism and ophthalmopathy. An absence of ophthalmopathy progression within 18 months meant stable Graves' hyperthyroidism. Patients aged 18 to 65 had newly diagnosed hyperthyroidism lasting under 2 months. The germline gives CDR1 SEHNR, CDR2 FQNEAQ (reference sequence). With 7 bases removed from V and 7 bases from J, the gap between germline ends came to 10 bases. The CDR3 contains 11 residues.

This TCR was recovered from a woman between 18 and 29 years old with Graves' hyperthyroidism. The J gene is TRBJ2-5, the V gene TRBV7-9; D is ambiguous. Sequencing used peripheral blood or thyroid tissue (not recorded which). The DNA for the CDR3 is TGTGCCAGCACCCAAGCAGGGACCCAGTACTTC. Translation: CASTQAGTQYF. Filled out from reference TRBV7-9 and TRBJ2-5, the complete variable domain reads DTGVSQNPRHKITKRGQNVTFRCDPISEHNRLYWYRQTLGQGPEFLTYFQNEAQLEKSRLLSDRFSAERPKGSFSTLEIQRTEQGDSAMYLCASTQAGTQYFGPGTRLLVL.